This T cell receptor (beta chain) derives from a study of cytomegalovirus exposure and HLA in healthy donors. General study results and limits: TCR beta chains numbering roughly 150 were designated cytomegalovirus-associated.

The CDR3 extends over 15 amino acids. V lost 5 bases and J 6 bases, leaving 16 bases between the germline ends. From germline, CDR1 is MNHEY and CDR2 SVGAGI. Remarks on this clone: The antigen remains unidentified.

Method: immunoSEQ multiplex PCR; TCRdb's copy keeps in-frame clones and lacks some. This sample yields some 150,000 clones, of which less than 90% are seen a single time; approximately 20% belongs to the top ten. The V call is TRBV6-5, the J call TRBJ2-2; possibly TRBD2 for D (5 bases). The source is a man aged 18 to 29 in good health and CMV-seropositive. Sequences were obtained from PBMCs. In DNA form, the CDR3 reads TGTGCCAGCAGTCCTGGACGGGCGGGCGCCGGGGAGCTGTTTTTT. This sequence encodes CASSPGRAGAGELFF.